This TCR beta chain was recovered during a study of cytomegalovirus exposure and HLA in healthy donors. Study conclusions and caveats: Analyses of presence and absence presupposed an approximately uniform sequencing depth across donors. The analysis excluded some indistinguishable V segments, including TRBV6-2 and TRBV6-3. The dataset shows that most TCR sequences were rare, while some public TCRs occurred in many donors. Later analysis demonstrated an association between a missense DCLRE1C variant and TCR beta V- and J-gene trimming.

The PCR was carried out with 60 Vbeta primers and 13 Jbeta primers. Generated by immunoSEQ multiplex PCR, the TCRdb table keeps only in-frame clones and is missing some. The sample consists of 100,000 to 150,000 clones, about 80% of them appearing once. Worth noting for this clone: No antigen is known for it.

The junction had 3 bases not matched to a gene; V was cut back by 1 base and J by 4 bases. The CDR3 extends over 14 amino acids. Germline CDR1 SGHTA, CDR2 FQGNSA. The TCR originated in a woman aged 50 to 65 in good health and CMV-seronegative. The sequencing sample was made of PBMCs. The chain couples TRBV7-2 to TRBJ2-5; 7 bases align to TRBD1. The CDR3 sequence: CASSLEQGRETQYF. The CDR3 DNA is TGTGCCAGCAGCTTAGAACAGGGGCGAGAGACCCAGTACTTC. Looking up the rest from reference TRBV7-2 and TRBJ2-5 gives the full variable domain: GAGVSQSPSNKVTEKGKDVELRCDPISGHTALYWYRQSLGQGLEFLIYFQGNSAPDKSGLPSDRFSAERTGGSVSTLTIQRTQQEDSAVYLCASSLEQGRETQYFGPGTRLLVL.